Listed below are T cell receptor beta chains from one sample, sequenced in a study of PD-1 blockade in classical Hodgkin lymphoma. Produced via immunoSEQ multiplex PCR; TCRdb's table is partial and in-frame only. The sample records fewer than 35,000 clones, around 86% being singletons. The sequencing here drew on CD4+ T cells from blood, taken before the fourth cycle of nivolumab. Receptor source: a human donor with classical Hodgkin lymphoma. Both conserved end residues are part of each CDR3. D genes are given only for firm matches. Rows may omit the clone size; those that give it use once, few, many or a size class.

clone_size	v_call	d_call	j_call	cdr3_aa	cdr3_nt
-	TRBV5-1	-	TRBJ2-5	CASSPALQETQYF	TGCGCCAGCAGCCCGGCCCTGCAAGAGACCCAGTACTTC
once	TRBV5-1	-	TRBJ2-1	CASSLQDNEQFF	TGCGCCAGCAGCTTGCAGGACAATGAGCAGTTCTTC
once	TRBV7-9	-	TRBJ2-7	CASSSPLLGWEQYF	TGTGCCAGCAGCTCCCCCCTACTAGGTTGGGAGCAGTACTTC
-	TRBV6-6	-	TRBJ2-5	CASSYTTGQETQYF	TGTGCCAGCAGTTACACGACAGGACAAGAGACCCAGTACTTC
once	TRBV5-1	-	TRBJ2-3	CASSLASGTDTQYF	TGCGCCAGCAGCTTGGCTAGCGGCACAGATACGCAGTATTTT
-	TRBV5-6	-	TRBJ2-3	CASSKTSLDTQYF	TGTGCCAGCAGCAAGACTAGTTTGGATACGCAGTATTTT
-	TRBV19	TRBD1	TRBJ1-5	CASSILAGGIGNQPQHF	TGTGCCAGTAGTATACTGGCAGGGGGTATAGGCAATCAGCCCCAGCATTTT
-	TRBV29-1	-	TRBJ2-3	CSVKGAGSGSTDTQYF	TGCAGCGTTAAAGGGGCAGGGTCGGGGAGCACAGATACGCAGTATTTT
-	TRBV5-6	TRBD1	TRBJ2-7	CASISFGTGVDEQYF	TGTGCCAGCATCTCTTTTGGGACAGGAGTCGACGAGCAGTACTTC
-	TRBV6-1	-	TRBJ2-3	CASSRRGQLADTQYF	TGTGCCAGCAGTCGGAGAGGACAGCTTGCAGATACGCAGTATTTT
-	TRBV29-1	-	TRBJ2-1	CSVRLGSGEQFF	TGCAGCGTCAGACTAGGGTCCGGTGAGCAGTTCTTC
-	TRBV11-2	-	TRBJ2-5	CASSFSGSETQYF	TGTGCCAGCAGCTTTTCGGGGTCGGAGACCCAGTACTTC
once	TRBV2	-	TRBJ2-3	CASSEELVGPDTQYF	TGTGCCAGCAGTGAAGAGTTAGTTGGGCCAGATACGCAGTATTTT
-	TRBV27	-	TRBJ2-1	CASSFGRAPYNEQFF	TGTGCCAGCAGTTTTGGCAGGGCACCCTACAATGAGCAGTTCTTC
-	TRBV11-1	-	TRBJ2-1	CASSFSLDTYNEQFF	TGTGCCAGCAGCTTTTCCTTAGACACCTACAATGAGCAGTTCTTC
-	TRBV6-5	-	TRBJ1-1	CASSQQVGRRTEAFF	TGTGCCAGCAGTCAACAAGTGGGCCGGAGGACTGAAGCTTTCTTT
-	TRBV6-6	-	TRBJ2-7	CASSYGAGPSPYEQYF	TGTGCCAGCAGTTACGGAGCCGGACCCTCCCCCTACGAGCAGTACTTC
-	TRBV4-1	-	TRBJ1-2	CASSQERGNYGYTF	TGCGCCAGCAGCCAAGAGCGGGGGAACTATGGCTACACCTTC
-	TRBV5-6	TRBD2	TRBJ2-1	CASSFGSGVDNEQFF	TGTGCCAGCAGCTTCGGTAGCGGGGTCGACAATGAGCAGTTCTTC
-	TRBV6-1	-	TRBJ2-1	CASSLRRDDRFF	TGTGCCAGCAGCCTTCGAAGGGACGATCGGTTCTTC
-	TRBV9	TRBD2	TRBJ2-5	CASSVGRDYQETQYF	TGTGCCAGCAGCGTAGGCCGGGACTATCAAGAGACCCAGTACTTC
once	TRBV19	-	TRBJ2-3	CASSISRDTQYF	TGTGCCAGTAGTATTAGTCGAGATACGCAGTATTTT
once	TRBV6-5	-	TRBJ2-1	CASRRLGVNEQFF	TGTGCCAGCAGAAGGCTGGGGGTCAATGAGCAGTTCTTC
-	TRBV20-1	-	TRBJ2-5	CRAGRETQYF	TGCAGGGCGGGCAGAGAGACCCAGTACTTC
-	TRBV11-3	-	TRBJ2-2	CASRSQNTGELFF	TGTGCCAGCAGGTCCCAGAACACCGGGGAGCTGTTTTTT
-	TRBV14	-	TRBJ2-1	CASSQERGNEQFF	TGTGCCAGCAGCCAAGAAAGGGGCAATGAGCAGTTCTTC
-	TRBV27	-	TRBJ2-5	CASRGPNQETQYF	TGTGCCAGCAGAGGGCCCAACCAAGAGACCCAGTACTTC
-	TRBV5-1	-	TRBJ1-3	CASSPTPRSTIYF	TGCGCCAGCAGCCCGACCCCCCGCAGCACCATATATTTT
-	TRBV28	-	TRBJ2-7	CASSRDSGGVYEQYF	TGTGCCAGCAGCAGGGATAGCGGAGGGGTTTACGAGCAGTACTTC